The present TCR beta chain was sequenced within a study of CD8 T cells in Susac syndrome. On the study more broadly: At the time of blood draw, patients with Susac syndrome were therapy-naive, receiving corticosteroids, or receiving intravenous immunoglobulin alone. Study-wide results and caveats: The study identified about fifteen and five Susac-specific public clones in total CD8+ and CD8+ TEMRA repertoires.

The length of the CDR3 is 13 residues. Looked up from germline, CDR1 is SQVTM and CDR2 is ANQGSEA. The germline V and J ends were trimmed by 8 bases and 5 bases, with 19 bases remaining between them. Remarks on this clonotype: Its specificity is unknown.

Reverse transcription of 0.5 to 1 ug RNA was carried out with random hexamers. One entry per CDR3 protein results from TCRdb running MiXCR on the immunoSEQ multiplex PCR reads. The sample has fewer than 85,000 distinct CDR3 sequences, approximately 94% seen once. Sequencing of TCR beta drew on CD8+ and CD4+ T cells from blood. Bulk CD8+ and CD4+ cells came from magnetic negative isolation; CD8+ TEMRA by FACS. The rearrangement joins TRBV29-1 to TRBJ2-7, with D perhaps assigned TRBD1 or TRBD2 (6 bases each). The specimen sequenced was CD8+ T cells from PBMCs. This clonotype was obtained from a human donor with Susac syndrome. Here the CDR3 reads CSPARGAPHEQYF. For the CDR3, the DNA is TGCAGCCCAGCTAGGGGGGCACCCCACGAGCAGTACTTC.